This T cell receptor (beta chain) appears in the sequencing data of a study of cytomegalovirus exposure and HLA in healthy donors. Study conclusions and caveats: Most TCR sequences were uncommon, yet certain public TCRs appeared in many donors. Immune exposure was documented only through CMV serostatus.

Note on this clone: Its cognate antigen is unknown. At one end, the junction sequence differs from germline, possibly due to a read error.

The CDR3 spans 10 residues. Germline V gene lookup returns CDR1 SGHDT and CDR2 YYEEEE. The PCR contained 60 Vbeta and 13 Jbeta primers. Libraries were prepared by immunoSEQ multiplex PCR; TCRdb keeps only in-frame clonotypes and omits some of them. The data show over 200,000 clones, with 85% to 90% seen just once and about 1.2% held by the top ten. The source is a human donor in good health. The V and J genes are TRBV5-6 and TRBJ2-4; 8 nucleotides line up with TRBD1. The sample taken for sequencing was PBMCs. This CDR3 is CASSIRGRRF. Here the CDR3 DNA reads TGTGCCAGCAGCATCAGGGGGCGTCGCTTC.